These 19 T cell receptor beta chains share one sample of origin, sequenced in a study of shared clonotypes between healthy human individuals. Generated by immunoSEQ multiplex PCR, the TCRdb table keeps only in-frame clones and is missing some. The sample holds approximately 1.5 million clones, 98% seen once. The source material was naive CD4+ T cells sorted from blood. Specified subset: CD45RA+ positively selected. The receptors derive from a man aged 25 to 40 in good health.

The rearrangement uses TRBV5-1 and TRBJ2-2, with unresolved D. This CDR3 contains 16 residues. V was cut by 1 base and J by 3 bases, with 13 bases left in between. Germline V gene sequence: CDR1 SGHRS, CDR2 YFSETQ. The CDR3 loop reads CASSLQPDPHTGELFF. The DNA of the CDR3 is TGCGCCAGCAGCTTGCAACCGGACCCCCACACCGGGGAGCTGTTTTTT.

V usage is TRBV7-9 and J usage is TRBJ2-2, with D hard to call. CDR1 SEHNR and CDR2 FQNEAQ come from the germline V gene (reference sequence). The CDR3 runs to 11 residues. The germline V and J ends were trimmed by 5 bases and 9 bases, with 7 bases remaining between them. The DNA of the CDR3 is TGTGCCAGCAGCCCCTTCTGGGAGCTGTTTTTT. This encodes CASSPFWELFF.

This chain joins TRBV15 and TRBJ2-1; 8 bases agree with TRBD1. V was pared by 1 base and J by 3 bases, with 2 bases of the junction left unmatched. CDR1 is LNHNV and CDR2 is YYDKDF in the germline V gene (reference sequence). The CDR3 consists of 15 residues. CDR3 protein: CATSRAGTGYNEQFF. CDR3 DNA: TGTGCCACCAGCAGAGCCGGGACAGGCTACAATGAGCAGTTCTTC.

J is TRBJ2-1 and V is TRBV6-5; 11 bases map to TRBD2. The germline CDR1 and CDR2 sequences are MNHEY and SVGAGI. The CDR3 is 16 amino acids. The trim removed 0 bases at V and 8 bases at J, leaving 6 bases unmatched. This chain's CDR3 is CASSYSSLAGGHEQFF. In DNA, the CDR3 is TGTGCCAGCAGTTACTCGAGCCTAGCGGGAGGCCATGAGCAGTTCTTC.

V gene TRBV2 combines with J gene TRBJ2-7; TRBD2 is a possible D gene (6 bases). The V end was cut by 8 bases, the J end by 0 bases, with 23 bases between. CDR1 and CDR2 from the germline V gene are SNHLY and FYNNEI. The CDR3 covers 17 residues. The chain's CDR3 is CASQVGTFKVPSYEQYF. Written as DNA, the CDR3 is TGTGCCAGCCAGGTCGGGACTTTCAAAGTGCCCTCCTACGAGCAGTACTTC.

The V and J genes are TRBV19 and TRBJ1-5, with D unclear. Germline assignment: CDR1 LNHDA and CDR2 SQIVND (reference sequence). V was trimmed by 7 bases and J by 3 bases, leaving 13 bases between them. The CDR3 is made up of 14 amino acids. As DNA, the CDR3 is TGTGCCAGTACTCGTGCGACATCCAATCAGCCCCAGCATTTT. Translating gives CASTRATSNQPQHF.

Concerning this clone: The sample contains more than one DNA sequence encoding this CDR3. Written as DNA, the CDR3 is TGTGCCAGTAGTATGCTGGCGGGAGTCTACAATGAGCAGTTCTTC. Protein: CASSMLAGVYNEQFF. V gene TRBV19 combines with J gene TRBJ2-1; the match to TRBD2 covers 7 bases. This CDR3 has 15 residues. V was pared by 3 bases and J by 3 bases, with 5 bases of the junction left unmatched. Germline V CDR1 and CDR2: LNHDA, SQIVND (reference sequence).

This sequence joins TRBV7-2 and TRBJ2-2; unclear D gene. V lost 5 bases and J lost 10, with 14 bases in between. The germline gives CDR1 SGHTA, CDR2 FQGNSA. The CDR3 runs 13 residues. CDR3 protein: CASSPDGSKELFF. CDR3 bases: TGTGCCAGCAGCCCAGACGGTTCGAAGGAGCTGTTTTTT.

V gene TRBV7-6 combines with J gene TRBJ2-2, with D possibly matching TRBD2 (6 bases). The CDR3 is 15 amino acids. Germline V gene data show CDR1 as SGHVS and CDR2 as FNYEAQ. V was shortened by 5 bases and J by 5 bases, with 15 bases between the two germline ends. The CDR3: CASSLTAGLTGELFF. CDR3 DNA: TGTGCCAGCAGCCTAACGGCGGGGTTAACCGGGGAGCTGTTTTTT.

The chain recombines TRBV6-1 with TRBJ1-5; TRBD1 is a possible D gene (5 bases). This CDR3 spans 15 amino acids. Germline CDR1 and CDR2: MNHNS and SASEGT. The V end lost 8 bases, the J end lost 0 bases, and 14 bases lay between the germline ends. CDR3 residues: CASETAAGSNQPQHF. The CDR3 nucleotides are TGTGCCAGCGAGACAGCGGCTGGTAGCAATCAGCCCCAGCATTTT.

This rearrangement joins TRBV5-1 to TRBJ2-3; 9 nucleotides agree with TRBD1. From germline, CDR1 is SGHRS and CDR2 YFSETQ. J gave up 4 bases and V 8 bases, and 11 bases lay outside the gene matches. This CDR3 has 15 amino acids. The CDR3 region has the DNA TGCGCCAGTAACGTTGGGGACAGGGTTGCAGATACGCAGTATTTT. It is translated as CASNVGDRVADTQYF.

The chain uses TRBV9 and TRBJ1-3, with D uncertain. This CDR3 comprises 14 residues. Germline lookup yields CDR1 SGDLS and CDR2 YYNGEE. V was pared by 6 bases and J by 0 bases, with 10 bases between. The CDR3 DNA follows: TGTGCCAGCACCGAGACCAACTCTGGAAACACCATATATTTT. Translation: CASTETNSGNTIYF. Looking up the rest from reference TRBV9 and TRBJ1-3 gives the full variable domain: DSGVTQTPKHLITATGQRVTLRCSPRSGDLSVYWYQQSLDQGLQFLIQYYNGEERAKGNILERFSAQQFPDLHSELNLSSLELGDSALYFCASTETNSGNTIYFGEGSWLTVV.

The rearrangement joins TRBV27 to TRBJ1-2; tentative D call: TRBD1 (5 bases). This CDR3 region has 12 residues. Germline V gene data show CDR1 as MNHEY and CDR2 as SMNVEV (reference sequence). Between the trimmed V and J ends, which lost 11 bases and 4 bases, there was a span of 14 bases. CDR3 in DNA: TGTGCCTCCAAAGGGGCGAGCTATGGCTACACCTTC. This translates into CASKGASYGYTF.

Written as DNA, the CDR3 is TGTGCCATCCGCGGACTAGCGGGAGAGGGGGAGCTGTTTTTT. This sequence encodes CAIRGLAGEGELFF. The chain combines TRBV10-3 with TRBJ2-2; 13 nucleotides line up with TRBD2. With V trimmed by 8 bases and J by 8 bases, 5 bases remained unmatched. The CDR3 is 14 amino acids. Germline V gene sequence: CDR1 ENHRY, CDR2 SYGVKD.

The chain combines TRBV6-1 with TRBJ2-7; D unclear. The CDR3 sequence is 13 residues long. V lost 1 base, J lost 3 bases, and 7 bases lay in between. Germline V gene data show CDR1 as MNHNS and CDR2 as SASEGT. The CDR3 region has the DNA TGTGCCAGCAGTGAAGTTTTAAACTACGAGCAGTACTTC. Its protein product is CASSEVLNYEQYF.

Worth noting for this clone: Other DNA sequences from this sample encode an identical CDR3 as well. DNA of the CDR3: TGCGCCAGCAGCCCGGGGGGAAGGGCGTCCTACGAGCAGTACTTC. This sequence encodes CASSPGGRASYEQYF. The chain uses TRBV5-1 and TRBJ2-7, with 7 bases aligning to TRBD2. Unmatched junction bases numbered 8, after V lost 4 bases and J lost 1 base. Germline values: CDR1 SGHRS, CDR2 YFSETQ. CDR3 length: 15 amino acids.

The CDR3 coding sequence is TGTGCCATCAGTGACACGAGTACTGAAGCTTTCTTT. It encodes CAISDTSTEAFF. This sequence joins TRBV10-3 and TRBJ1-1; unclear D gene. The V and J ends lost 3 bases and 5 bases respectively, with 7 bases between them. The CDR3 contains 12 residues. CDR1 and CDR2 (germline): ENHRY, SYGVKD.

The V call is TRBV10-1, the J call TRBJ2-3; no reliable D call. The V and J ends lost 6 bases and 1 base respectively, with 8 bases between them. The germline V gene has CDR1 WNHNN and CDR2 SYGVQD (reference sequence). CDR3 size: 13 residues. The CDR3 bases are TGCGCCAGCAGACAAGACGGCACAGATACGCAGTATTTT. Its translation is CASRQDGTDTQYF.

The rearrangement links TRBV10-3 to TRBJ2-5, with a tentative D call TRBD1 (5 bases). The CDR3 runs to 13 residues. Germline lookup yields CDR1 ENHRY and CDR2 SYGVKD. Trimming shortened V by 8 bases and J by 2 bases, and 12 bases separated the two germline ends. CDR3 loop: CAIRLDSQETQYF. DNA of the CDR3: TGTGCCATCCGATTAGACAGTCAAGAGACCCAGTACTTC.